This T cell receptor (beta chain) was identified in a study of control samples from healthy donors and cancer patients. Profiled with immunoSEQ multiplex PCR; TCRdb holds only in-frame clones, not every one. The sample holds some 79,000 clones, roughly 84% seen once. CDR1 and CDR2 (germline): MDHEN, SYDVKM. The CDR3 totals 17 residues. Trimming cost V 0 bases and J 2 bases, with 14 bases left between them. The clonotype was recovered from a woman aged 45-65 years in good health. The rearrangement joins TRBV28 to TRBJ1-5; D uncertain. The specimen was blood. The CDR3, as DNA: TGTGCCAGCAGTTTATGGAAGGCCCCGTCGGGCAATCAGCCCCAGCATTTT. Its protein product is CASSLWKAPSGNQPQHF.